This T cell receptor (beta chain) emerged from a study of blood T cell repertoires in COVID-19. Study overall: Both acute and convalescent COVID-19 samples were obtained from the United States, Italy and Spain. Sample material is recorded as cDNA or gDNA derived from T cells, B-cell-depleted T cells, or PBMCs.

Study processing details: Researchers report that nucleated cell counts were estimated from reference gene primer amplification. Some clones are missing from TCRdb's copy, which holds only in-frame ones; the method was immunoSEQ multiplex PCR. The V and J calls and the clone size are those of that table, but D and trimming were determined from the DNA. This table holds about 280,000 clones, 75% to 90% found once. Germline V gives CDR1 MNHEY, CDR2 SVGAGI. The V end lost 7 bases, the J end lost 4 bases, and 13 bases lay between the germline ends. The CDR3 is 13 amino acids. The TCR sequence derives from a woman aged 70-85 years with acute or convalescent COVID-19. The chain employs TRBV6-5 and TRBJ1-1; tentative D call: TRBD1 (6 bases). Sequenced: peripheral blood. The DNA of the CDR3 is TGTGCCAGCACGACAGGCCGGAGCACTGAAGCTTTCTTT. It translates to CASTTGRSTEAFF.